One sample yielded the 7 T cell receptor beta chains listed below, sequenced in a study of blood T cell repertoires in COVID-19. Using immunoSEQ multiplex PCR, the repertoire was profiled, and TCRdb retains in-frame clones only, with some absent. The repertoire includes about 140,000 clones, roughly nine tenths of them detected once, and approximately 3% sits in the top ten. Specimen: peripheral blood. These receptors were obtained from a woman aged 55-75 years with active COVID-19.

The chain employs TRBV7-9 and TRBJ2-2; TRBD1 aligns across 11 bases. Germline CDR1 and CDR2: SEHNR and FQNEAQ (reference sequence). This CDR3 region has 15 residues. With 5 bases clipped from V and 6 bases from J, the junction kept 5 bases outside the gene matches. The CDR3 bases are TGTGCCAGCAGCCCCGGGACAGGGGGTTCCGGGGAGCTGTTTTTT. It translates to CASSPGTGGSGELFF.

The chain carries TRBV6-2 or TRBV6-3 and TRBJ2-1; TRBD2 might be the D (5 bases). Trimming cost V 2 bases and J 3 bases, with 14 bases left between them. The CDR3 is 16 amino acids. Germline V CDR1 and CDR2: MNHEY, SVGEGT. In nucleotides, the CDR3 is TGTGCCAGCAGTTACGATCTGAGGGCTAGCTACAATGAGCAGTTCTTC. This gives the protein CASSYDLRASYNEQFF.

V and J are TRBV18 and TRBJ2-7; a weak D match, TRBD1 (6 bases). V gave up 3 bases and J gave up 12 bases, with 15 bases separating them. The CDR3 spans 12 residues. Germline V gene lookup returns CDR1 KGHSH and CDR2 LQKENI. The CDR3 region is CASSPNKQGPYF. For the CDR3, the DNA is TGTGCCAGCTCACCGAATAAACAGGGTCCGTACTTC.

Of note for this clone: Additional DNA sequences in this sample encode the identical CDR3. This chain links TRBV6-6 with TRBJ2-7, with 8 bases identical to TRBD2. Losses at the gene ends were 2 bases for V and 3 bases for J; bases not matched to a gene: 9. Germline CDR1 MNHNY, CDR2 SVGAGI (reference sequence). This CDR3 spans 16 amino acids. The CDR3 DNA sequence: TGTGCCAGCAGTTACCGCCCGGGGGGGGGAAACTACGAGCAGTACTTC. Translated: CASSYRPGGGNYEQYF.

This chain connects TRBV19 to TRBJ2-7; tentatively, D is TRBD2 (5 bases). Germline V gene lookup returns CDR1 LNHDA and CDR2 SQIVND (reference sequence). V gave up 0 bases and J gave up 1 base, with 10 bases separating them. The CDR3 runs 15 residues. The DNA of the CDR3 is TGTGCCAGTAGTATAGACACGGGGTATTCCTACGAGCAGTACTTC. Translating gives CASSIDTGYSYEQYF.

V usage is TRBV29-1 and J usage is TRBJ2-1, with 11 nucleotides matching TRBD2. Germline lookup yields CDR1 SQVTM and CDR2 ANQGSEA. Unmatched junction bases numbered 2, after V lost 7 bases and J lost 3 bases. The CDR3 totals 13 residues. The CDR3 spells CSGTSGSYNEQFF. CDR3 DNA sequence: TGCAGCGGAACTAGCGGGAGCTACAATGAGCAGTTCTTC.

As DNA, the CDR3 is TGTGCCAGCAGCCGTACCGGGACAGGATACTACGAGCAGTACTTC. Protein: CASSRTGTGYYEQYF. This chain connects TRBV14 to TRBJ2-7, with 8 bases lining up with TRBD1. CDR1 and CDR2 (germline): SGHDN, FVKESK. This CDR3 has 15 amino acids. V gave up 4 bases and J gave up 3 bases; unmatched junction bases: 8.